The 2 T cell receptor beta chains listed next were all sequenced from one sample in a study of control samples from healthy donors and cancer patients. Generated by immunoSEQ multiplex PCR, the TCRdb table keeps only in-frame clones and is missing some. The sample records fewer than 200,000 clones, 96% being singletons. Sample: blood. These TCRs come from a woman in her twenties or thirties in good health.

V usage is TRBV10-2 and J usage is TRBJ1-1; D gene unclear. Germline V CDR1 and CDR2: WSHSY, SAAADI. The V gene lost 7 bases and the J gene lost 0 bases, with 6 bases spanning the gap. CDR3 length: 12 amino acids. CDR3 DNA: TGCGCCAGCATAGGTATGAACACTGAAGCTTTCTTT. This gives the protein CASIGMNTEAFF.

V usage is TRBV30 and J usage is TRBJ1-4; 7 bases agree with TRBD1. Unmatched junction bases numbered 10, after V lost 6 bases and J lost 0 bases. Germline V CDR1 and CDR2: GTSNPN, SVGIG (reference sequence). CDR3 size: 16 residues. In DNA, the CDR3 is TGTGCCTGCAGTCCAGGCCAGGGGGCAACTAATGAAAAACTGTTTTTT. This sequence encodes CACSPGQGATNEKLFF. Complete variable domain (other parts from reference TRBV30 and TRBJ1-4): SQTIHQWPATLVQPVGSPLSLECTVEGTSNPNLYWYRQAAGRGLQLLFYSVGIGQISSEVPQNLSASRPQDRQFILSSKKLLLSDSGFYLCACSPGQGATNEKLFFGSGTQLSVL.